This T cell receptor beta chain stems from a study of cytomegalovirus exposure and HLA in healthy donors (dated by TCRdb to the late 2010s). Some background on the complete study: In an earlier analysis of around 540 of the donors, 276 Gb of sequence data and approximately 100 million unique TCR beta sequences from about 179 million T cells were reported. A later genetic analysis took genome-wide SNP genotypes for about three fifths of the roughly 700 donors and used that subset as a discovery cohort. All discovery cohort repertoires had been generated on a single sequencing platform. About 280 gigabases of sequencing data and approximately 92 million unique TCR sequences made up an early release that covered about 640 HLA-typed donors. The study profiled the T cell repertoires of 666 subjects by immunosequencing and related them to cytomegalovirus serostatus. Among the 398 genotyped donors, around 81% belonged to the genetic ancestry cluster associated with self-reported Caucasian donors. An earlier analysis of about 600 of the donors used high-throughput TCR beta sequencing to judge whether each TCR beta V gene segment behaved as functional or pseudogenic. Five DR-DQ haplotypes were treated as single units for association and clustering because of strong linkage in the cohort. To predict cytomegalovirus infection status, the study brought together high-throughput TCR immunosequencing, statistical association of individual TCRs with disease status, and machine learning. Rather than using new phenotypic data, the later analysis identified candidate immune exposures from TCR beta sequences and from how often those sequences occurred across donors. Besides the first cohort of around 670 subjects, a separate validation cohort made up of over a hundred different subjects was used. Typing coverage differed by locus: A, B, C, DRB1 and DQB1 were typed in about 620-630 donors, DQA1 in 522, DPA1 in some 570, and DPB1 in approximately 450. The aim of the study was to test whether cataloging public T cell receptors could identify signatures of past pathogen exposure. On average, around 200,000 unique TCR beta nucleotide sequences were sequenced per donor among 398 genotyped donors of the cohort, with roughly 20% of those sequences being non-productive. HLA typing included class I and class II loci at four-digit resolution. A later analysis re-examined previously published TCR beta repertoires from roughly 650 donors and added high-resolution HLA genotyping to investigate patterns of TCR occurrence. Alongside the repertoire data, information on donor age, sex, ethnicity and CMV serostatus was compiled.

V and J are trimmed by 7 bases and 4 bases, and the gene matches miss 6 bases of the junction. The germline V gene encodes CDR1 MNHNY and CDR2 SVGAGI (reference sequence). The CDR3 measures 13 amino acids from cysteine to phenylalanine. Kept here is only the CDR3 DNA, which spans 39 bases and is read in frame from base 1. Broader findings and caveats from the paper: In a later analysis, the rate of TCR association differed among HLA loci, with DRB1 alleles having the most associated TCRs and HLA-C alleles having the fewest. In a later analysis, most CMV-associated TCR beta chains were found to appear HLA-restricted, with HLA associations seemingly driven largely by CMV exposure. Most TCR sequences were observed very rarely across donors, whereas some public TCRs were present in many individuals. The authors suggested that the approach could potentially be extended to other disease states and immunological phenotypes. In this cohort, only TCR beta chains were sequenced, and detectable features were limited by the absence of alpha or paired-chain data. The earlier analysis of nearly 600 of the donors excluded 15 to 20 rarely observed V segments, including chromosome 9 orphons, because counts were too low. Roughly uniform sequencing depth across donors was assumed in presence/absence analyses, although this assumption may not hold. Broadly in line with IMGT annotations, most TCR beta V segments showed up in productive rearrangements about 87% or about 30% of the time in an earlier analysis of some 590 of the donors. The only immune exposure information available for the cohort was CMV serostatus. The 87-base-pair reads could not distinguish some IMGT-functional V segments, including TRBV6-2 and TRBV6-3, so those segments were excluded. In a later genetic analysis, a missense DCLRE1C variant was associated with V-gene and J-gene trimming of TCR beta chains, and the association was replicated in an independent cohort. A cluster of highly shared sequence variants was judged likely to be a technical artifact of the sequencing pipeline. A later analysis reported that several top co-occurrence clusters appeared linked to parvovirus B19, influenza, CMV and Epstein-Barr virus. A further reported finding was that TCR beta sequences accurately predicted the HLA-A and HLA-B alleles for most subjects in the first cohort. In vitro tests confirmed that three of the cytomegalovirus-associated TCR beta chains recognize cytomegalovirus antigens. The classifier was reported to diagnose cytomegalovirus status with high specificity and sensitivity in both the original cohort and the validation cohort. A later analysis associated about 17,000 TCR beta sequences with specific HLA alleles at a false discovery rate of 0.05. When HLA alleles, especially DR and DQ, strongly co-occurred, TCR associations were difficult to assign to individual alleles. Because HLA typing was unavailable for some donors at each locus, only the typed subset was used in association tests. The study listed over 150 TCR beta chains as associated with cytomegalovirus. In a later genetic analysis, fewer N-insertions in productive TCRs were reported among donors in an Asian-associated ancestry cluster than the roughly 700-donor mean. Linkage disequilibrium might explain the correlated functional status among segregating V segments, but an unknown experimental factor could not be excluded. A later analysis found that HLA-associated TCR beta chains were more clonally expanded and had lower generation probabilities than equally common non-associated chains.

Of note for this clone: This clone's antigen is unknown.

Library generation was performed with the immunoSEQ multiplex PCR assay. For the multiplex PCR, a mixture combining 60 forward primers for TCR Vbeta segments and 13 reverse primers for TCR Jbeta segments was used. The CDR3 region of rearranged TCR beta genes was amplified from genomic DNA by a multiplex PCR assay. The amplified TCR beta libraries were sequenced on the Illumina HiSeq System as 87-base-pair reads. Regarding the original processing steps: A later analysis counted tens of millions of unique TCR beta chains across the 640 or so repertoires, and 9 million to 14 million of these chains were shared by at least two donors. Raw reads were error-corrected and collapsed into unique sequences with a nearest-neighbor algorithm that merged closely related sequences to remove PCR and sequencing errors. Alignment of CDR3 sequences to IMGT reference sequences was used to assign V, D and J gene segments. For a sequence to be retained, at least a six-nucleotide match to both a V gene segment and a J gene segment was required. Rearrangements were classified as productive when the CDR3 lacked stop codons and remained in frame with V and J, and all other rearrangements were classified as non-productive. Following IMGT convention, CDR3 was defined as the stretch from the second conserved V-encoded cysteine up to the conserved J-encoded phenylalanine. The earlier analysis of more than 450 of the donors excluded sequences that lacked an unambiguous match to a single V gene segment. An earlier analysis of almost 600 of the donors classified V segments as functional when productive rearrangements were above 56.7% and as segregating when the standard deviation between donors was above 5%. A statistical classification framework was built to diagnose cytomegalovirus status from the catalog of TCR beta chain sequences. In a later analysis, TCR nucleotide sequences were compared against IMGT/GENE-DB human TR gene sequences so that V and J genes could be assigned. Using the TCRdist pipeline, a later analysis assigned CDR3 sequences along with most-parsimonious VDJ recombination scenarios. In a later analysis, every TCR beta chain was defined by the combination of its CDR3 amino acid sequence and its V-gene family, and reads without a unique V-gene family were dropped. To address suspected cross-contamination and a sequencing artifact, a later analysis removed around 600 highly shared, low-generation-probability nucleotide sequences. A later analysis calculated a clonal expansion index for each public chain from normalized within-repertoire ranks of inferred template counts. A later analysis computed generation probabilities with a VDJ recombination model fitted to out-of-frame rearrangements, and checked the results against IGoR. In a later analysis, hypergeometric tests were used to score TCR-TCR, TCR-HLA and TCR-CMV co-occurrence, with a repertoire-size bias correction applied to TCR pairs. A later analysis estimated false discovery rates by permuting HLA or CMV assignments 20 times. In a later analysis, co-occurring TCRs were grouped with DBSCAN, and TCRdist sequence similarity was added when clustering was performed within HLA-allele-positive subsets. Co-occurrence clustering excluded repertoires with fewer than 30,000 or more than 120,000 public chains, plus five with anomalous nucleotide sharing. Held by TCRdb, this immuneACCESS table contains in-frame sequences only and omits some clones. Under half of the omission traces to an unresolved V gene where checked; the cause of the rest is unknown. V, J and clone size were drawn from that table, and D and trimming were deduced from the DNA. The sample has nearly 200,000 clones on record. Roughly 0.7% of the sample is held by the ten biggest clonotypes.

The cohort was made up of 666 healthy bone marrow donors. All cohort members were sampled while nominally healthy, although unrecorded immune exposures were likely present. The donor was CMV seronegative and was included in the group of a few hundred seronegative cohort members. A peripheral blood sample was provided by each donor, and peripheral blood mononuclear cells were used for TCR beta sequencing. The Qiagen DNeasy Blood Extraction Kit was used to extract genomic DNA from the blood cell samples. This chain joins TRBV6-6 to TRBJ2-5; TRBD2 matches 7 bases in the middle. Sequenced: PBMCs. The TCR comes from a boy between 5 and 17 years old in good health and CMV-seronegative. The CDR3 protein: CASTSGGRETQYF. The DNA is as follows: TGTGCCAGCACCTCGGGGGGTCGAGAGACCCAGTACTTC.